A selection of T cell receptor beta chains follows, all from one sample in a study of cytomegalovirus exposure and HLA in healthy donors. Assay: immunoSEQ multiplex PCR; the TCRdb copy retains only in-frame clones and omits some. The profile shows 90,000 or so clones, just under 70% of them singletons. The sequenced sample was PBMCs. Receptors originate from a woman aged 45-59 years in good health and CMV-seropositive. CDR3s leave out the opening cysteine and the closing phenylalanine or tryptophan. Each record gives: J gene, V gene, CDR3 protein.

>TRBJ2-1|TRBV11-3
ASSSDSFYNEQF
>TRBJ2-5|TRBV4-3
ASSRSAGGYQETQY
>TRBJ2-2|TRBV19
ASSIQLAGPGELF
>TRBJ2-1|TRBV19
ASSTSRGREQF
>TRBJ2-7|TRBV28
ASSIRVPVYEQY
>TRBJ2-3|TRBV2
ASGLADTTDTQY
>TRBJ2-6|TRBV4-3
ASSQAPLAGAAGANVLT
>TRBJ1-5|TRBV6-6
ASSLQRGNQPQH
>NA|TRBV4-3
ASSQDWSSYEQY
>TRBJ2-7|TRBV28
ASSLLTGLPLYEQY
>TRBJ1-5|TRBV15
ATSRERSGRDQPQH
>TRBJ2-3|TRBV5-4
ASSSSLDTSTDTQY
>TRBJ2-3|TRBV5-1
ASSFRDTQY
>TRBJ2-2|TRBV11-2
AGRLAGKSGELF
>TRBJ1-3|TRBV28
ASSPRGPGNTIY
>TRBJ2-7|TRBV11-2
ASSVTPGLAGLGEQY
>TRBJ2-1|TRBV10-3
AISEGAGTRSNEQF
>TRBJ2-5|TRBV6-5
ASSFSGTRETQY
>TRBJ2-3|TRBV7-8
ASSLNPLADTQY
>TRBJ2-3|TRBV27
ASSTASAFTDTQY
>TRBJ2-1|TRBV27
ASSLSRGVNEQF
>TRBJ2-5|TRBV10-3
AISGGTGEETQY
>TRBJ2-1|TRBV4-1
ASSPYGLAGNEQF
>TRBJ2-3|TRBV7-2
ASSLEGAFRMY
>TRBJ1-1|TRBV19
ASSRNTEAF
>TRBJ2-7|TRBV19
ASSPGPSYEQY
>TRBJ2-1|TRBV13
ASSFSSGGSSYNEQF
>TRBJ1-1|TRBV5-5
ASSPTGDTEAF
>TRBJ2-3|TRBV23-1
ASKYSVRGTTDTQY
>TRBJ2-1|TRBV19
ASSMRQGSYNEQF
>TRBJ2-5|TRBV6-5
ASSPGGRVETQY
>TRBJ2-7|TRBV2
ASVSGFSYEQY
>TRBJ1-5|TRBV28
ASPSRTGRQPQH
>TRBJ2-2|TRBV30
ALKREANTGELF
>TRBJ2-1|TRBV11-2
ASSLSRERTYNEQF
>TRBJ1-4|TRBV7-9
ASSLGQVNTNEKLF
>TRBJ2-1|TRBV23-1
ASSHQRESSNEQF
>TRBJ2-3|TRBV30
AWNRVGVADTQY
>TRBJ2-3|TRBV9
ASSAPLSPGLAGGRTDTQY
>TRBJ2-7|TRBV4-3
ASSQLQGATWDEQY
>TRBJ2-1|TRBV5-4
ASSLSAGVGEQF
>TRBJ2-1|TRBV29-1
SVDRGTSIELSYNEQF
>TRBJ2-1|TRBV5-4
ASSSGTKLEQF
>TRBJ2-3|TRBV15
ATSRQGGTDTQY
>TRBJ2-3|TRBV7-3
ASSLGLAGAGDTQY
>TRBJ2-3|TRBV7-3
ASSLISGIGTDTQY
>TRBJ2-5|TRBV2
ASNDAGQETQY
>TRBJ2-5|TRBV7-9
ASSPPGNGETQY
>TRBJ2-1|TRBV19
ASSGGWPYNEQF
>TRBJ2-3|TRBV5-6
ASSWRGTSGRVAQY
>TRBJ2-7|TRBV2
ASSDGVAGGRHEQY
>TRBJ2-7|TRBV15
ATSREERQGGQY
>TRBJ1-1|TRBV5-4
ASSLARGWGTEAF